The 24 T cell receptor beta chains below all came from one sample that was sequenced in a study of blood T cell repertoires in COVID-19. Profiled with immunoSEQ multiplex PCR; TCRdb holds only in-frame clones, not every one. The sample records approximately 280,000 clones, roughly 89% being singletons. The sample taken for sequencing was peripheral blood. These receptor sequences come from a man in his forties with acute or convalescent COVID-19.

The CDR3 loop is CASSLGQGIYKNIQYF. The DNA for the CDR3 is TGCGCCAGCAGCCTTGGACAGGGGATTTACAAAAACATTCAGTACTTC. The V gene is TRBV5-1, the J gene TRBJ2-4; 9 nucleotides align to TRBD1. Germline trimming cut 4 bases from V and 3 bases from J; bases unmatched to any gene: 8. The CDR3 runs 16 residues. From germline, CDR1 is SGHRS and CDR2 YFSETQ.

The chain has TRBV5-4 and TRBJ1-3; D is undetermined. The V end was cut by 4 bases, the J end by 0 bases, with 8 bases between. Germline loops: CDR1 SGHNT, CDR2 YYREEE (reference sequence). This CDR3 contains 14 residues. This CDR3 is CASSPGPSGNTIYF. In DNA form, the CDR3 reads TGTGCCAGCAGCCCTGGCCCCTCTGGAAACACCATATATTTT.

The chain links TRBV1 to TRBJ1-4; the table gives TRBD1 as D, unverified against the DNA. TRBV1 is a known pseudogene. The CDR3 totals 18 residues. CDR3 DNA: TGCACCAGCAGCCAACTAGACAGGGAAGGTGGAACTAATGAAAAACTGTTTTTT. It codes for CTSSQLDREGGTNEKLFF.

The chain combines TRBV12-5 with TRBJ2-6, with D perhaps TRBD2 (5 bases). Germline V lookup: CDR1 LGHNT, CDR2 FRNRAP. The CDR3 extends over 15 amino acids. V shed 7 bases and J shed 11 bases, with 21 bases lying between them. As DNA, the CDR3 is TGTGCTAGTGCCTCAGGCCGAGGAGGTCCCGACGTCCTGACTTTC. Translated, it gives CASASGRGGPDVLTF.

The chain links TRBV9 to TRBJ1-6, with a weak D call TRBD1 (5 bases). This CDR3 is built from 16 residues. Between the trimmed V and J ends, which lost 7 bases and 2 bases, there was a span of 16 bases. Germline assignment: CDR1 SGDLS and CDR2 YYNGEE. The CDR3 region has the DNA TGTGCCAGCGCCGCCTACAGGAGTCCCTATAATTCACCCCTCCACTTT. It is translated as CASAAYRSPYNSPLHF.

The chain combines TRBV7-2 with TRBJ1-1; possibly TRBD1 for D (6 bases). Trimming cost V 7 bases and J 2 bases, with 11 bases left between them. The CDR3 loop spans 13 amino acids. CDR1 SGHTA and CDR2 FQGNSA come from the germline V gene. CDR3 DNA sequence: TGTGCCAGCACCAAGGACAGAAACACTGAAGCTTTCTTT. It translates to CASTKDRNTEAFF.

The sample holds a few counts of this clone. This chain links TRBV4-1 with TRBJ1-6; 7 bases line up with TRBD1. The germline CDR1 and CDR2 sequences are MGHRA and YSYEKL. V lost 0 bases, J lost 9 bases, and 8 bases stayed unmatched. The CDR3 is 16 residues long. The CDR3 DNA reads as TGCGCCAGCAGCCAAGATTCACAGGGGTTGGGTTCACCCCTCCACTTT. Its protein is CASSQDSQGLGSPLHF.

This chain uses TRBV3-1 (or the pseudogene TRBV3-2) with TRBJ2-6, with D unclear. This CDR3 region has 14 residues. Trimming stripped 3 bases from V and 10 bases from J, with 13 bases between. Germline V gives CDR1 LGHDT, CDR2 YNNKEL (reference sequence). CDR3 protein: CASSQLAVVNVLTF. Written as DNA, the CDR3 is TGTGCCAGCAGCCAGTTGGCCGTCGTGAACGTCCTGACTTTC.

The rearrangement joins TRBV19 to TRBJ1-1, with TRBD1 matching over 7 bases. This CDR3 is built from 14 residues. J gave up 1 base and V 10 bases, and 9 bases lay outside the gene matches. Germline V lookup: CDR1 LNHDA, CDR2 SQIVND (reference sequence). The CDR3: CATLMGQSNTEAFF. Here the CDR3 DNA reads TGTGCCACCCTGATGGGACAGTCGAACACTGAAGCTTTCTTT.

To note about this clone: The junction departs from the called germline gene at one end, perhaps through a read error. The identical CDR3 is also encoded by other nucleotide sequences in the sample. The genes are TRBV7-2 and TRBJ1-1; D might be TRBD1 (5 bases). There are 14 residues in the CDR3. CDR1 SGHTA and CDR2 FQGNSA come from the germline V gene. The CDR3: CASSWGRLNTEAFF. CDR3 nucleotides: TGTGCCAGCAGCTGGGGCAGATTGAACACTGAAGCCTTCTTT.

This clone has just a few counts. The rearrangement joins TRBV7-9 to TRBJ1-6, with a tentative D call TRBD1 (5 bases). V lost 1 base and J 4 bases, leaving 5 bases between the germline ends. The CDR3 is 14 residues long. Germline CDR1 reads SEHNR; CDR2 reads FQNEAQ (reference sequence). For the CDR3, the DNA is TGTGCCAGCAGCTTAGAGGGGTATAATTCACCCCTCCACTTT. Encoded protein: CASSLEGYNSPLHF.

The chain joins TRBV15 to TRBJ2-7, with TRBD2 identical over 7 bases. The ends lost 0 bases at V and 6 bases at J; junction bases unmatched: 11. Germline CDR1 and CDR2: LNHNV and YYDKDF (reference sequence). CDR3 length: 16 amino acids. The CDR3 DNA is TGTGCCACCAGCAGAGATTTGGGAGGGGCGGCTGGCGAGCAGTACTTC. It specifies CATSRDLGGAAGEQYF.

Comments on this clone: Other DNA sequences in the same sample also yield this CDR3. This rearrangement joins TRBV19 to TRBJ2-7, with D maybe TRBD1 (5 bases). The length of the CDR3 is 13 residues. With 4 bases removed from V and 2 bases from J, the gap between germline ends came to 9 bases. CDR1 is LNHDA, CDR2 SQIVND, per germline (reference sequence). The CDR3 here is CASSSRVTYEQYF. The DNA for the CDR3 is TGTGCCAGTAGTAGCAGGGTAACCTACGAGCAGTACTTC.

This sequence joins TRBV21-1 and TRBJ1-1. TRBV21-1 is termed a pseudogene. This CDR3 is 14 amino acids long. DNA of the CDR3: TGTGCCAGCAGCCCACAAGGGGGGGGCACTGAAGCTTTCTTT. It specifies CASSPQGGGTEAFF.

This chain uses TRBV28 with TRBJ1-1; 7 bases are a match to TRBD1. V trimming: 6 bases; J trimming: 5 bases; junction bases outside the gene matches: 6. The germline CDR1 and CDR2 sequences are MDHEN and SYDVKM. The CDR3 spans 13 residues. The CDR3 reads CASSRGVGTEAFF. The CDR3 bases are TGTGCCAGCAGCAGGGGGGTGGGAACTGAAGCTTTCTTT. Filled out from reference TRBV28 and TRBJ1-1, the complete variable domain reads DVKVTQSSRYLVKRTGEKVFLECVQDMDHENMFWYRQDPGLGLRLIYFSYDVKMKEKGDIPEGYSVSREKKERFSLILESASTNQTSMYLCASSRGVGTEAFFGQGTRLTVV.

The chain links TRBV25-1 to TRBJ1-1; 9 nucleotides agree with TRBD1. CDR3 length: 14 residues. Germline values: CDR1 MGHDK, CDR2 SYGVNS. The V gene end was trimmed by 2 bases and the J gene end by 9 bases; junction bases not matched to a gene: 7. CDR3 sequence: CASSEPTGGSKAFF. CDR3 coding DNA: TGTGCCAGCAGTGAACCGACAGGGGGTTCCAAAGCTTTCTTT.

The CDR3 DNA reads TGCGCCAGCAGCTTGGACCCGGGGTCGAGCGCTTTCTTT. Protein product: CASSLDPGSSAFF. The V call is TRBV5-1, the J call TRBJ1-1, with D unresolved. The CDR3 totals 13 residues. Trimming left V 0 bases short and J 11 bases short, with 14 bases between. Germline V CDR1 and CDR2: SGHRS, YFSETQ. Looking up the rest from reference TRBV5-1 and TRBJ1-1 gives the full variable domain: KAGVTQTPRYLIKTRGQQVTLSCSPISGHRSVSWYQQTPGQGLQFLFEYFSETQRNKGNFPGRFSGRQFSNSRSEMNVSTLELGDSALYLCASSLDPGSSAFFGQGTRLTVV.

The genes are TRBV25-1 and TRBJ1-1, with 7 bases lining up with TRBD1. The J segment lost 0 bases and the V segment lost 7 bases, leaving 14 bases of the junction unmatched. Germline V gene data show CDR1 as MGHDK and CDR2 as SYGVNS. The CDR3 is 17 amino acids. In nucleotides, the CDR3 is TGTGCCAGCAAAGGAAAGGACAGGCGCGGCATGAACACTGAAGCTTTCTTT. This sequence encodes CASKGKDRRGMNTEAFF.

The gene calls are TRBV7-9 and TRBJ2-7; D ambiguous. The CDR3 loop spans 14 amino acids. Trimming stripped 1 base from V and 4 bases from J, with 11 bases between. CDR1 is SEHNR and CDR2 is FQNEAQ in the germline V gene (reference sequence). In DNA form, the CDR3 reads TGTGCCAGCAGCTTAGATGGGCGAAGGTACGAGCAGTACTTC. Translating gives CASSLDGRRYEQYF.

The chain employs TRBV2 and TRBJ2-5, with 8 bases matching TRBD1. The CDR3 is 15 residues long. After removal of 6 bases from V and 2 bases from J, the junction contained 8 bases not matched to a gene. Looked up from germline, CDR1 is SNHLY and CDR2 is FYNNEI. The CDR3 DNA reads TGTGCCAGCAGCCGTCAGGGGGCTCGTCAAGAGACCCAGTACTTC. Residues: CASSRQGARQETQYF. Variable domain in full (rest from reference TRBV2 and TRBJ2-5): EPEVTQTPSHQVTQMGQEVILRCVPISNHLYFYWYRQILGQKVEFLVSFYNNEISEKSEIFDDQFSVERPDGSNFTLKIRSTKLEDSAMYFCASSRQGARQETQYFGPGTRLLVL.

The chain couples TRBV7-8 to TRBJ1-6; tentatively, D is TRBD1 (5 bases). Germline CDR1 and CDR2: SGHVS and FQNEAQ. Trimming took off 4 bases at V and 8 bases at J, with 21 bases between the two ends. The CDR3 has 17 residues. Written as DNA, the CDR3 is TGTGCCAGCAGCTCAGAGGGCGGGGGAAAGTCCCATTCACCCCTCCACTTT. Translating gives CASSSEGGGKSHSPLHF.

The chain employs TRBV5-1 and TRBJ2-3, with D maybe TRBD1 (5 bases). The CDR3 extends over 16 amino acids. V lost 8 bases, J lost 3 bases, and 22 bases lay in between. Germline values: CDR1 SGHRS, CDR2 YFSETQ. Written as DNA, the CDR3 is TGCGCCAGTTCTTCCGGAAGGGGCAGGGCGACAGATACGCAGTATTTT. Amino acids: CASSSGRGRATDTQYF. Looking up the rest from reference TRBV5-1 and TRBJ2-3 gives the full variable domain: KAGVTQTPRYLIKTRGQQVTLSCSPISGHRSVSWYQQTPGQGLQFLFEYFSETQRNKGNFPGRFSGRQFSNSRSEMNVSTLELGDSALYLCASSSGRGRATDTQYFGPGTRLTVL.

This clone was detected once. The CDR3, as DNA: TGTGCCAGTAGGCCCCTCGGGACAGCAGACAATGAGCAGTTCTTC. It codes for CASRPLGTADNEQFF. The chain links TRBV19 to TRBJ2-1; TRBD1 matches at 7 bases. The CDR3 contains 15 residues. V gave up 6 bases and J gave up 5 bases; unmatched junction bases: 10. Germline CDR1 and CDR2: LNHDA and SQIVND (reference sequence).

The chain links TRBV5-4 to TRBJ2-7, with TRBD1 matching over 10 bases. V lost 0 bases to trimming and J lost 7 bases; unmatched junction nucleotides: 7. The V gene's germline CDR1 is SGHNT and CDR2 YYREEE (reference sequence). The CDR3 runs 15 residues. CDR3 region: CASSLEGQGLREQYF. DNA of the CDR3: TGTGCCAGCAGCTTGGAGGGACAGGGGTTGAGGGAGCAGTACTTC. The whole variable domain, filled in from reference TRBV5-4 and TRBJ2-7, reads ETGVTQSPTHLIKTRGQQVTLRCSSQSGHNTVSWYQQALGQGPQFIFQYYREEENGRGNFPPRFSGLQFPNYSSELNVNALELDDSALYLCASSLEGQGLREQYFGPGTRLTVT.